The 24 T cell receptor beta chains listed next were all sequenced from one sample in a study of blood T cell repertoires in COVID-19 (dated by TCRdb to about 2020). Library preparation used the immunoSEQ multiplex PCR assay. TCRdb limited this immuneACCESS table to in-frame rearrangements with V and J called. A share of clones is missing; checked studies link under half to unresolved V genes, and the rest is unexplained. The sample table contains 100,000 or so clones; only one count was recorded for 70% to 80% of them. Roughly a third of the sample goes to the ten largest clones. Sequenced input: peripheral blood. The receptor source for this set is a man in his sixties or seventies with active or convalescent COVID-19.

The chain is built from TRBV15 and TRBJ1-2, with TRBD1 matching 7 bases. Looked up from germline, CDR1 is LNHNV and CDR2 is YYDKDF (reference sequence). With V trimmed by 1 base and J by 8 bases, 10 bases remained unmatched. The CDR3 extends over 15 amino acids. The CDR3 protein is CATSRGSEGARGYTF. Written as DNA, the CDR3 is TGTGCCACCAGCAGAGGGTCGGAGGGGGCGAGAGGCTACACCTTC.

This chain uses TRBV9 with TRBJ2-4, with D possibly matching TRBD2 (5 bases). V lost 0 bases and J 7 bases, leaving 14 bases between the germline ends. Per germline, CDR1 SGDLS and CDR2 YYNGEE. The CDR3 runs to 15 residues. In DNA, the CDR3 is TGTGCCAGCAGCGTAGATATGGGAGTTAGGAACATTCAGTACTTC. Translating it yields CASSVDMGVRNIQYF. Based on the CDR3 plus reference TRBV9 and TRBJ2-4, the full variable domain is DSGVTQTPKHLITATGQRVTLRCSPRSGDLSVYWYQQSLDQGLQFLIQYYNGEERAKGNILERFSAQQFPDLHSELNLSSLELGDSALYFCASSVDMGVRNIQYFGAGTRLSVL.

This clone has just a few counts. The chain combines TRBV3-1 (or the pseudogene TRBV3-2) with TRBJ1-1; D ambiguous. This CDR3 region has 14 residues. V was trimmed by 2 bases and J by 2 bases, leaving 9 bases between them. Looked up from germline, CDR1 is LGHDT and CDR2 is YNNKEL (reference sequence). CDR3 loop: CASSQSAVNTEAFF. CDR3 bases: TGTGCCAGCAGCCAATCGGCGGTCAACACTGAAGCTTTCTTT.

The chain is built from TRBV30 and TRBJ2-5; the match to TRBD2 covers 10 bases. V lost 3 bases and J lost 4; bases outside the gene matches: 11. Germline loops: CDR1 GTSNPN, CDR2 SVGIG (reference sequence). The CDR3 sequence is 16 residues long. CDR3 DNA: TGTGCCTGGAGATGGGGAGCGGGAGGGCCCAGAGAGACCCAGTACTTC. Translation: CAWRWGAGGPRETQYF.

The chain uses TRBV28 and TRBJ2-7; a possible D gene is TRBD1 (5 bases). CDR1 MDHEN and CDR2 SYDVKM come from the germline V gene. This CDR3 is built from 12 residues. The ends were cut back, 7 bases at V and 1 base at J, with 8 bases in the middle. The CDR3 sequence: CASTRQSYEQYF. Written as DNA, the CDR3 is TGTGCCAGCACCCGACAGTCCTACGAGCAGTACTTC.

CDR3: CASSSGHLGGYTF. The CDR3 coding sequence is TGTGCCAGCAGCTCGGGACATCTCGGTGGCTACACCTTC. The V gene is TRBV7-2, the J gene TRBJ1-2; possibly TRBD1 for D (6 bases). The CDR3 extends over 13 amino acids. Germline V gene sequence: CDR1 SGHTA, CDR2 FQGNSA. The V end was cut by 4 bases, the J end by 7 bases, with 13 bases between.

The CDR3 reads CASRRPGDNGELFF. As DNA, the CDR3 is TGTGCCAGCAGGCGACCAGGGGATAACGGGGAGCTGTTTTTT. The genes are TRBV6-5 and TRBJ2-2, with D possibly matching TRBD1 (6 bases). The CDR3 covers 14 residues. Germline assignment: CDR1 MNHEY and CDR2 SVGAGI. Trimming removed 6 bases at V and 7 bases at J, with 15 bases between.

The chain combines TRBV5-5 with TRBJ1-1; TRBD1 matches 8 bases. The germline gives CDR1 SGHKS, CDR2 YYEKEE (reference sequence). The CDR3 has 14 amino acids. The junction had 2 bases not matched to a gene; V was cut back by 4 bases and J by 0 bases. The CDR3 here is CASSLGQVNTEAFF. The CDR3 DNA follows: TGTGCCAGCAGCCTGGGACAGGTGAACACTGAAGCTTTCTTT.

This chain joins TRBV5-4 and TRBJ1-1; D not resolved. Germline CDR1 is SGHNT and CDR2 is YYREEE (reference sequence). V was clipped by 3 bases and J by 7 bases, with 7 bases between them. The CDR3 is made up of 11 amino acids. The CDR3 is CASSSYSEAFF. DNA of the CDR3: TGTGCCAGCAGCTCTTACAGTGAAGCTTTCTTT. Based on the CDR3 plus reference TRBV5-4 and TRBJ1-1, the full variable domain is ETGVTQSPTHLIKTRGQQVTLRCSSQSGHNTVSWYQQALGQGPQFIFQYYREEENGRGNFPPRFSGLQFPNYSSELNVNALELDDSALYLCASSSYSEAFFGQGTRLTVV.

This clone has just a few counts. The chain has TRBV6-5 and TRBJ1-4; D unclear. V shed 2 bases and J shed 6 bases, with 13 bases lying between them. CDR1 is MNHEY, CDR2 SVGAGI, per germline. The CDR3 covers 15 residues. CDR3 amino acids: CASSYRGIEDEKLFF. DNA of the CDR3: TGTGCCAGCAGTTACCGAGGCATCGAGGATGAAAAACTGTTTTTT.

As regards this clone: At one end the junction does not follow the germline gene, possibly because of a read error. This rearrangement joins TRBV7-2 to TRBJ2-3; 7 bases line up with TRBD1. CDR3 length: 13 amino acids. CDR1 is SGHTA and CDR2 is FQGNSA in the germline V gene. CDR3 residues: CASSLGDSSPLHF. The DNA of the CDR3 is TGTGCCAGCAGCTTAGGGGACAGCTCCCCCCTCCATTTT. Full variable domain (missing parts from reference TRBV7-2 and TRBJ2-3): GAGVSQSPSNKVTEKGKDVELRCDPISGHTALYWYRQSLGQGLEFLIYFQGNSAPDKSGLPSDRFSAERTGGSVSTLTIQRTQQEDSAVYLCASSLGDSSPLHFGPGTRLTVL.

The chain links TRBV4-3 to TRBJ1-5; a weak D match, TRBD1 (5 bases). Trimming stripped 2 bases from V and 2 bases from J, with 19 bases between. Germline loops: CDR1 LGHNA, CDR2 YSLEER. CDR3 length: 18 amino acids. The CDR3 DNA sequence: TGCGCCAGCAGCCAATCAATAGGGGTCACGATTGGCAATCAGCCCCAGCATTTT. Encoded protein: CASSQSIGVTIGNQPQHF.

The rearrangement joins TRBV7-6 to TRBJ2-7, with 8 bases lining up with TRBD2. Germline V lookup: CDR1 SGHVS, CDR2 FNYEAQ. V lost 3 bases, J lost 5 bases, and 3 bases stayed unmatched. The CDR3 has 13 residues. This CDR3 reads CASSLDGRDEQYF. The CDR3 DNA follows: TGTGCCAGCAGCTTGGACGGGAGGGACGAGCAGTACTTC.

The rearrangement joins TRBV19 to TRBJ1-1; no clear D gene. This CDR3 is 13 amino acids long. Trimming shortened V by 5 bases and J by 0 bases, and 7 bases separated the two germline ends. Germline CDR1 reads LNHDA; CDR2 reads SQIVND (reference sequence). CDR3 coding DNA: TGTGCCAGTAGTCCCGAGGTGAACACTGAAGCTTTCTTT. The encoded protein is CASSPEVNTEAFF.

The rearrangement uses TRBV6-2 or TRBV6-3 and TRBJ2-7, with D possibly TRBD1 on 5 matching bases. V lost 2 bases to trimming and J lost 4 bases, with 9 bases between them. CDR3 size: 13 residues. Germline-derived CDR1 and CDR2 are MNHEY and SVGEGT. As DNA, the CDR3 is TGTGCCAGCAGTTACAAGGGGCCGTACGAGCAGTACTTC. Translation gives CASSYKGPYEQYF.

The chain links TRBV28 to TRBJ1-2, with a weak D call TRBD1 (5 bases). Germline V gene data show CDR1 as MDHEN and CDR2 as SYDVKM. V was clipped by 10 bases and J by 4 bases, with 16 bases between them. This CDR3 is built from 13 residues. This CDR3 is CAIKPAGTYGYTF. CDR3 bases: TGTGCCATCAAACCGGCGGGGACCTATGGCTACACCTTC.

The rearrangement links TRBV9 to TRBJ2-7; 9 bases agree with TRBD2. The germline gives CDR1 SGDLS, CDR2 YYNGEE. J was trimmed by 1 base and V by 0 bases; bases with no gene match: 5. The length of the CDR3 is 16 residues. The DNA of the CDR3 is TGTGCCAGCAGCGTAGACGCGGGGGGGTCTTCCTACGAGCAGTACTTC. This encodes CASSVDAGGSSYEQYF.

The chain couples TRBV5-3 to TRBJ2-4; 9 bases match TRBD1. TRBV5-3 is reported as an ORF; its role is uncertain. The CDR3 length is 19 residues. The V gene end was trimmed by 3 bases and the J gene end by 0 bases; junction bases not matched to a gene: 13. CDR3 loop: CARSSSPGTGILAKNIQYF. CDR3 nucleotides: TGTGCCAGAAGCTCGAGTCCCGGGACAGGGATCCTAGCCAAAAACATTCAGTACTTC.

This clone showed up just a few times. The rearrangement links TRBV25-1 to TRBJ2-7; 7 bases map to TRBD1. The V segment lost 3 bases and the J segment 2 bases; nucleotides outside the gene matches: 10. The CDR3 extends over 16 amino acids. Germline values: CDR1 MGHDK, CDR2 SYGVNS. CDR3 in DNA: TGTGCCAGCAGTGACCCTGGACAGGATGGCGCCTACGAGCAGTACTTC. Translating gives CASSDPGQDGAYEQYF.

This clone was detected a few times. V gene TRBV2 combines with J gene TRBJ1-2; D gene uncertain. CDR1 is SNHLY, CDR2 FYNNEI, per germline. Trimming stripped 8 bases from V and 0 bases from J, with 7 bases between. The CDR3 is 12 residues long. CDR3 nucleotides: TGTGCCAGCGGAGACCCTAACTATGGCTACACCTTC. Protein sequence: CASGDPNYGYTF.

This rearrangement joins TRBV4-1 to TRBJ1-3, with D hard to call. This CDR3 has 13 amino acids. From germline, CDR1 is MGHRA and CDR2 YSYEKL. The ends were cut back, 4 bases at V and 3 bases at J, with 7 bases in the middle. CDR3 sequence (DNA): TGCGCCAGCAGCCCGAACTTTGGAAACACCATATATTTT. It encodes CASSPNFGNTIYF.

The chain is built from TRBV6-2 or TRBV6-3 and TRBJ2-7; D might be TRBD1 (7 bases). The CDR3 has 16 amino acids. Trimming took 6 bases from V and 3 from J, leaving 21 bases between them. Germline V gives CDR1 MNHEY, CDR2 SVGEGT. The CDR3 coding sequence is TGTGCCAGCAGCGAGGCTGCTCAGGGGGGCCGCTACGAGCAGTACTTC. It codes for CASSEAAQGGRYEQYF.

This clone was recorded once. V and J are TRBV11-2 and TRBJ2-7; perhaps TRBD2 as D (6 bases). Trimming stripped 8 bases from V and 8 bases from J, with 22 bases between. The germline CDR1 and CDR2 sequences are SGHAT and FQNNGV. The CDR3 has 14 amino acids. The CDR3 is CASSLGTDGGKQYF. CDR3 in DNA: TGTGCCAGCTCCCTGGGGACGGATGGAGGGAAGCAGTACTTC.

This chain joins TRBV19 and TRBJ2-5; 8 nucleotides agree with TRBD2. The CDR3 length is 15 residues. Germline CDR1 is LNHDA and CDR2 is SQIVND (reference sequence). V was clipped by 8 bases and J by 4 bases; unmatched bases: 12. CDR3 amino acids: CASFSSVAGRETQYF. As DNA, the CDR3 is TGTGCCAGTTTTTCCTCCGTAGCGGGACGAGAGACCCAGTACTTC.